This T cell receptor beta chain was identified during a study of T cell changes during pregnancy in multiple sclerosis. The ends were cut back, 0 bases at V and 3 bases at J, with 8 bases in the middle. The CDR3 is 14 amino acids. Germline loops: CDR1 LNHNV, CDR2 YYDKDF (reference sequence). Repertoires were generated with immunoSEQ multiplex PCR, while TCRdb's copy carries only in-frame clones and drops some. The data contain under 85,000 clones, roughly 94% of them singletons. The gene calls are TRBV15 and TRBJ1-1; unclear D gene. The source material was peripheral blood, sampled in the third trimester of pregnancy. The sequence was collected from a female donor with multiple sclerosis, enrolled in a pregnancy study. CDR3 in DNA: TGTGCCACCAGCAGAGACCTCCGGGACACTGAAGCTTTCTTT. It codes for CATSRDLRDTEAFF. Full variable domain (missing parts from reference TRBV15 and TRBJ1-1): DAMVIQNPRYQVTQFGKPVTLSCSQTLNHNVMYWYQQKSSQAPKLLFHYYDKDFNNEADTPDNFQSRRPNTSFCFLDIRSPGLGDTAMYLCATSRDLRDTEAFFGQGTRLTVV.